This T cell receptor (beta chain) was observed in a study of blood T cell repertoires in COVID-19. Study overall: The study drew acute and convalescent COVID-19 samples from the United States, Italy and Spain.

As originally analysed: Amplification with reference gene primers provided the estimates of nucleated cell counts. TCRdb's copy holds only in-frame clones and misses some; the assay was immunoSEQ multiplex PCR. V and J calls and clone size are those listed in that table; D and trimming were worked out from the DNA. The repertoire has approximately 140,000 clones, 65% to 85% of them found once; the top ten carry roughly 5.7%. In this sample, this clone turned up a few times. V was pared by 1 base and J by 6 bases, with 14 bases between. Looked up from germline, CDR1 is SGHDT and CDR2 is YYEEEE. This CDR3 has 15 residues. Participants, roughly 18 to 89 years old, spanned under 25 US areas. Shortly before study entry, within 2 weeks, exposed participants had met a COVID-19 case.

This TCR was recovered from a woman between 45 and 65 years old who had been exposed to COVID-19. The sequenced sample was PBMCs or T cells enriched from blood (not recorded which). This chain joins TRBV5-6 and TRBJ1-3; D is perhaps TRBD1 (6 bases). CDR3 amino acids: CASSLIGQGLNTIYF. CDR3 nucleotide sequence: TGTGCCAGCAGCTTGATAGGCCAGGGGCTAAACACCATATATTTT.